The entry below describes one T cell receptor beta chain. This entry belongs to a study of blood T cell repertoires in COVID-19. Clones were read by immunoSEQ multiplex PCR, and TCRdb kept only the in-frame ones, dropping some. The table lists about 270,000 clones, roughly 82% of them singletons, with around 6% in the top ten. The V end was cut by 5 bases, the J end by 0 bases, with 8 bases between. CDR3 length: 14 amino acids. Germline lookup yields CDR1 SGHTA and CDR2 FQGNSA. The chain is built from TRBV7-2 and TRBJ1-3, with a weak D call TRBD1 (6 bases). The sample comprised peripheral blood. The sequence was obtained from an elderly woman with COVID-19, enrolled during active disease. The DNA of the CDR3 is TGTGCCAGCAGCGCAGGGGCCTCTGGAAACACCATATATTTT. Translation: CASSAGASGNTIYF.